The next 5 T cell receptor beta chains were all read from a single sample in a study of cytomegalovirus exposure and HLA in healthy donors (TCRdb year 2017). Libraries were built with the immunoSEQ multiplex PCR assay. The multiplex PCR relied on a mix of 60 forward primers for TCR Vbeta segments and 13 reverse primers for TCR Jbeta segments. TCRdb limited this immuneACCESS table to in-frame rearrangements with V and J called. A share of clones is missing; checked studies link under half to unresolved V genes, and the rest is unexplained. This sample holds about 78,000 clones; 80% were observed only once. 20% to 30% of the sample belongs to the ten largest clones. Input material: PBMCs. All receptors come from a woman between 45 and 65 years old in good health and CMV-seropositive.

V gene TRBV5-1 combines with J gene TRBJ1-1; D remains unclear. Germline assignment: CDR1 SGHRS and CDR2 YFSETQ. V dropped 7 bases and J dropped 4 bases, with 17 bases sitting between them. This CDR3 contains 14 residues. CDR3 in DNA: TGCGCCAGCGCCAGCAGACTTGAGGGCACTGAAGCTTTCTTT. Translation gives CASASRLEGTEAFF.

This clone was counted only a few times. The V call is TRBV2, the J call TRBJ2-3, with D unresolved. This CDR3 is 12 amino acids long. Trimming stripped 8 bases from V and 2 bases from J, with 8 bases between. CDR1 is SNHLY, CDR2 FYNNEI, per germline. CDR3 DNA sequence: TGTGCCAGCGGCCCCGCCACAGATACGCAGTATTTT. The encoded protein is CASGPATDTQYF.

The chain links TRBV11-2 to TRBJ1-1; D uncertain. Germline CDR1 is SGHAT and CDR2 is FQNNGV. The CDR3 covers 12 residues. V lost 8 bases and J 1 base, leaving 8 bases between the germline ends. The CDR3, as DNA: TGTGCCAGCTCTAGTAGGAACACTGAAGCTTTCTTT. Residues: CASSSRNTEAFF.

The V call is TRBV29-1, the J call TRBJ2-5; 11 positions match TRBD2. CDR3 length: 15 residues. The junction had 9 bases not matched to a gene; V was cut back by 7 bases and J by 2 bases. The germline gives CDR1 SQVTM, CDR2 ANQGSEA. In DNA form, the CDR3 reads TGCAGCGAGCGTAAAGCTAGCGGGGGGCAAGAGACCCAGTACTTC. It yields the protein CSERKASGGQETQYF.

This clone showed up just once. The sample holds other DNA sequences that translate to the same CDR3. The CDR3 DNA reads TGCGCCAGCAGCCCGGGACAGGGAAAGGCTGAAGCTTTCTTT. Its protein is CASSPGQGKAEAFF. The chain combines TRBV5-1 with TRBJ1-1, with TRBD1 matching over 9 bases. The ends lost 4 bases at V and 6 bases at J; junction bases unmatched: 7. CDR3 size: 14 residues. Germline CDR1 reads SGHRS; CDR2 reads YFSETQ.